This T cell receptor (beta chain) was captured by sequencing in a study of T cell repertoires in cytomegalovirus infection. Study in general: Newly reported HLA-C-restricted and thoroughly characterized HLA-B-restricted CMV epitopes were employed. CMV infection together with matching HLA type was indicated by public TCR beta signatures.

Overall study results and limits: CMV-specific HLA-C-restricted TCR beta clonotypes dominated the ex vivo response. Accumulated public TCR beta family frequency recognized individuals carrying CMV together with the relevant HLA.

TCRdb re-analysed the reads in MiXCR, keeping a single row per CDR3 protein. This table holds 300,000 to 400,000 distinct CDR3 sequences, about 29% found once. This clonotype was recorded a few times. Its antigen remains unknown. This material consisted of cultured PBMCs, taken from culture after CMV antigen stimulation. The source of this sequence is a human donor in good health (CMV status not recorded). Some clones in this sample may be carry-over from other donors' samples.

CDR3 in amino acids: CSSGRISDTQYF. The CDR3 coding sequence is TGCAGCTCTGGGAGGATTTCAGATACGCAGTATTTT. The chain combines TRBV29-1 with TRBJ2-3, with TRBD2 as a possible D gene (6 bases). The V gene's germline CDR1 is SQVTM and CDR2 ANQGSEA. The CDR3 runs to 12 residues. V shed 8 bases and J shed 4 bases, with 13 bases lying between them.